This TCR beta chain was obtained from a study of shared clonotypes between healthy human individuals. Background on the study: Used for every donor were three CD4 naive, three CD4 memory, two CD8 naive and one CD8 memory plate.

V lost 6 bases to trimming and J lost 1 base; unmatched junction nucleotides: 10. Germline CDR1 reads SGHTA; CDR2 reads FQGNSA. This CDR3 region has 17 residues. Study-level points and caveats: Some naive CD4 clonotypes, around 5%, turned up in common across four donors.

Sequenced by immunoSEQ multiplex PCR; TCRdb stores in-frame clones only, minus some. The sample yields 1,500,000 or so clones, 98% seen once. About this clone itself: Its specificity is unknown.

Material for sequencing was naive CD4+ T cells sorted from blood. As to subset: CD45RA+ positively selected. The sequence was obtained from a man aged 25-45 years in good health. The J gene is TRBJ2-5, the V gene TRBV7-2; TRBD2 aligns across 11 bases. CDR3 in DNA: TGTGCCAGCAGAAAAAGAACCGGGACTAGCGGCCAAGAGACCCAGTACTTC. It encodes CASRKRTGTSGQETQYF.